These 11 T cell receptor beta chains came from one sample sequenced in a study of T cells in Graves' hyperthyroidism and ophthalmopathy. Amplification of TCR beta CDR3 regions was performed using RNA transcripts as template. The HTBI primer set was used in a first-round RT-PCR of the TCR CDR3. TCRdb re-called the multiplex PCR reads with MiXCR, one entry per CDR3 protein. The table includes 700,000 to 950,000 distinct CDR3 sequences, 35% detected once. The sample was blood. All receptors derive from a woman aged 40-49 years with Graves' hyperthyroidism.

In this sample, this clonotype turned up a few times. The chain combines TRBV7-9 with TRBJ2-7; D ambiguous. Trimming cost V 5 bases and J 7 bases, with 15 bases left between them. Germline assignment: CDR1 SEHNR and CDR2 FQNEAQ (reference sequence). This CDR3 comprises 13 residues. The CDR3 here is CASSRDLMEEQYF. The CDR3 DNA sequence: TGTGCCAGCAGCCGTGACCTAATGGAGGAGCAGTACTTC.

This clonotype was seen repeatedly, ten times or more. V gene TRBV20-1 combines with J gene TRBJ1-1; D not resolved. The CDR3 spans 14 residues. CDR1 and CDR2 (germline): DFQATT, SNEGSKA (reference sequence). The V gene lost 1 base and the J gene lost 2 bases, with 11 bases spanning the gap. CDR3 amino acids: CSARGDISNTEAFF. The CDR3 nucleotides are TGCAGTGCTAGAGGAGACATCTCTAACACTGAAGCTTTCTTT.

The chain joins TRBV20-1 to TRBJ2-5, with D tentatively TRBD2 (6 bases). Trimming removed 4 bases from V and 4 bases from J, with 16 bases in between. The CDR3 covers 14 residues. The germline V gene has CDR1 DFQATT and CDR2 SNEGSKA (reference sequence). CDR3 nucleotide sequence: TGCAGTGCTATGGGGACTGCAAGGATAGAGACCCAGTACTTC. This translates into CSAMGTARIETQYF.

The CDR3 DNA sequence: TGTGCCAGTACCAGGGGTGATTCACCCCTCCACTTT. Translated: CASTRGDSPLHF. This rearrangement joins TRBV6-5 to TRBJ1-6; D is perhaps TRBD1 (6 bases). V lost 9 bases and J lost 8, with 11 bases in between. This CDR3 comprises 12 residues. The germline gives CDR1 MNHEY, CDR2 SVGAGI.

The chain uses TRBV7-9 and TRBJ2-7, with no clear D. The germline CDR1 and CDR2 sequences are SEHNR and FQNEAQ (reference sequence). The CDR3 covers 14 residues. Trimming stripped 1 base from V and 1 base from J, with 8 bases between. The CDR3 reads CASSLDGFSYEQYF. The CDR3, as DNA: TGTGCCAGCAGCTTAGATGGTTTTTCCTACGAGCAGTACTTC.

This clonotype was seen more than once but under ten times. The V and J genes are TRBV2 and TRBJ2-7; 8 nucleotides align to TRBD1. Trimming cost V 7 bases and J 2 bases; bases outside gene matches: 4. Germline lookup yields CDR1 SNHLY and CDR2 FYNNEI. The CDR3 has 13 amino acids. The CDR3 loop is CASKAGQAYEQYF. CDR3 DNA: TGTGCCAGCAAGGCGGGACAGGCCTACGAGCAGTACTTC.

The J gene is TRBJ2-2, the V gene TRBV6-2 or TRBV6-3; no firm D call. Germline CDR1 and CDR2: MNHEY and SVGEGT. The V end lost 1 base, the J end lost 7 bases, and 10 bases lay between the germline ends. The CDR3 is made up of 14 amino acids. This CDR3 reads CASSYLLFDGELFF. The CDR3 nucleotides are TGTGCCAGCAGTTACTTGTTATTCGACGGGGAGCTGTTTTTT.

In DNA, the CDR3 is TGCAGTGCCCCCGACAGGGGAAAACCTCACGAGACCCAGTACTTC. This codes for CSAPDRGKPHETQYF. The chain employs TRBV20-1 and TRBJ2-5; 8 bases fit TRBD1. V was clipped by 6 bases and J by 5 bases; unmatched bases: 14. The CDR3 is made up of 15 amino acids. The germline CDR1 and CDR2 sequences are DFQATT and SNEGSKA (reference sequence).

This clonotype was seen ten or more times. The DNA for the CDR3 is TGTGCCAGCAGCGGGCGACAGTACAACACTGAAGCTTTCTTT. Encoded protein: CASSGRQYNTEAFF. This chain links TRBV12-3 or TRBV12-4 with TRBJ1-1; the D gene is possibly TRBD1 (5 bases). With 6 bases removed from V and 2 bases from J, the gap between germline ends came to 13 bases. The CDR3 has 14 amino acids.

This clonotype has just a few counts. The CDR3 DNA follows: TGCAGTGCAAAGCGGGGGGCGGAAGAGACCCAGTACTTC. This codes for CSAKRGAEETQYF. The chain carries TRBV20-1 and TRBJ2-5, with 9 bases identical to TRBD2. Germline trimming cut 6 bases from V and 3 bases from J; bases unmatched to any gene: 5. The CDR3 consists of 13 residues. CDR1 is DFQATT and CDR2 is SNEGSKA in the germline V gene (reference sequence).

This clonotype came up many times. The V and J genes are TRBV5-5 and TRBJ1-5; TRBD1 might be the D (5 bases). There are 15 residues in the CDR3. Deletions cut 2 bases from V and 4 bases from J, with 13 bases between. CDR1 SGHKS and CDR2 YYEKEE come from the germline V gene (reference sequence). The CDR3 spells CASSFSGAGNQPQHF. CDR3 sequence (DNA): TGTGCCAGCAGCTTCTCCGGGGCTGGGAATCAGCCCCAGCATTTT.